The present T cell receptor beta chain was sequenced within a study of beta chain features in type 1 diabetes. Once sorted, every population was more than 95% pure. As every portion of the isolated RNA was reverse transcribed, the sequencing read expressed TCRB transcripts. The data were produced by immunoSEQ multiplex PCR, yet TCRdb's version contains in-frame clones alone and is incomplete. This sample has approximately 400,000 clones, with about 16% found just once. In the case of this clone: Antigen: not known.

Study-level findings and limits: Amplification by PCR could prefer shorter templates, with the same effect in patients and controls.

This receptor was identified in a woman younger than 35 in good health. The sample comprised naive CD4+ T cells from blood.

The CDR3 DNA reads as TGTGCCAGCAGGACCCGAGGCGCGGGAGATTTGGAGACCCAGTACTTC. Protein sequence: CASRTRGAGDLETQYF. This sequence joins TRBV7-9 and TRBJ2-5; 7 positions agree with TRBD2. This CDR3 comprises 16 residues. With 6 bases clipped from V and 5 bases from J, the junction kept 15 bases outside the gene matches. Germline CDR1 SEHNR, CDR2 FQNEAQ (reference sequence).